These 30 T cell receptor beta chains were sequenced from one sample in a study of blood T cell repertoires in COVID-19. This table comes from immunoSEQ multiplex PCR, and its TCRdb copy is limited to in-frame clones, with some not included. Among about 170,000 clones, roughly 88% were seen once, and the ten largest hold roughly 5%. The sequencing input was peripheral blood. The receptors shown here come from a man between 18 and 35 years old with COVID-19, enrolled during active disease.

The chain is built from TRBV2 and TRBJ2-7, with 7 positions matching TRBD2. This CDR3 spans 14 amino acids. V shed 7 bases, J shed 2 bases, and the junction held 8 bases outside the gene matches. Germline values: CDR1 SNHLY, CDR2 FYNNEI. The chain's CDR3 is CASIGEGRTYEQYF. The DNA for the CDR3 is TGTGCCAGCATCGGGGAGGGCCGCACCTACGAGCAGTACTTC.

The J gene is TRBJ2-1, the V gene TRBV7-9; 8 bases fit TRBD1. V shed 5 bases, J shed 5 bases, and the junction held 11 bases outside the gene matches. Germline V gene lookup returns CDR1 SEHNR and CDR2 FQNEAQ (reference sequence). This CDR3 spans 16 amino acids. CDR3 amino acids: CASSEGQGFGDNEQFF. CDR3 coding DNA: TGTGCCAGCAGCGAAGGACAGGGTTTCGGGGACAATGAGCAGTTCTTC. Filled out from reference TRBV7-9 and TRBJ2-1, the complete variable domain reads DTGVSQNPRHKITKRGQNVTFRCDPISEHNRLYWYRQTLGQGPEFLTYFQNEAQLEKSRLLSDRFSAERPKGSFSTLEIQRTEQGDSAMYLCASSEGQGFGDNEQFFGPGTRLTVL.

The V call is TRBV5-1, the J call TRBJ2-7; D is unclear. In germline, CDR1 is SGHRS, CDR2 YFSETQ. The ends were cut back, 0 bases at V and 6 bases at J, with 10 bases in the middle. CDR3 length equals 13 residues. This CDR3 reads CASSLGWQSEQYF. CDR3 DNA: TGCGCCAGCAGCTTGGGGTGGCAATCCGAGCAGTACTTC.

The chain couples TRBV2 to TRBJ2-7; D ambiguous. The CDR3 consists of 13 residues. The germline V gene has CDR1 SNHLY and CDR2 FYNNEI. V lost 0 bases, J lost 1 base, and 4 bases lay in between. The CDR3 reads CASSEALSYEQYF. As DNA, the CDR3 is TGTGCCAGCAGTGAAGCGCTATCCTACGAGCAGTACTTC.

This clone was observed once. The chain is built from TRBV19 and TRBJ2-1; D gene unclear. There are 16 residues in the CDR3. Looked up from germline, CDR1 is LNHDA and CDR2 is SQIVND (reference sequence). V was trimmed by 4 bases and J by 6 bases, leaving 19 bases between them. The CDR3 sequence: CASSRSLLPPLNEQFF. As DNA, the CDR3 is TGTGCCAGTAGTAGAAGTCTACTCCCCCCCCTCAATGAGCAGTTCTTC.

V is TRBV11-2 and J is TRBJ2-5, with a weak D call TRBD1 (7 bases). V was cut by 5 bases and J by 5 bases, with 15 bases left in between. The CDR3 runs to 14 residues. In germline, CDR1 is SGHAT, CDR2 FQNNGV. The chain's CDR3 is CASSPTPGGETQYF. The CDR3 region has the DNA TGTGCCAGCAGCCCCACCCCAGGGGGGGAGACCCAGTACTTC.

The rearrangement links TRBV5-4 to TRBJ1-1, with 11 bases aligning to TRBD1. Germline V lookup: CDR1 SGHNT, CDR2 YYREEE (reference sequence). This CDR3 comprises 15 residues. V gave up 4 bases and J gave up 3 bases; unmatched junction bases: 5. This CDR3 is CASSKDRGRDTEAFF. The CDR3 nucleotides read TGTGCCAGCAGCAAGGACAGGGGGCGGGACACTGAAGCTTTCTTT.

The chain has TRBV7-2 and TRBJ2-7; no clear D gene. V was trimmed by 5 bases and J by 2 bases, leaving 7 bases between them. CDR3 length: 12 residues. CDR1 is SGHTA, CDR2 FQGNSA, per germline. CDR3: CASSTTTYEQYF. The CDR3 DNA sequence: TGTGCCAGCAGCACTACTACCTACGAGCAGTACTTC.

A few counts support this clone. V usage is TRBV7-2 and J usage is TRBJ2-7; 7 bases agree with TRBD1. Trimming removed 1 base from V and 4 bases from J; junction bases left unmatched: 4. Germline lookup yields CDR1 SGHTA and CDR2 FQGNSA. The CDR3 loop spans 14 amino acids. CDR3 loop: CASSLGGGLYEQYF. The CDR3 nucleotides are TGTGCCAGCAGCTTAGGAGGGGGCTTATACGAGCAGTACTTC.

The gene calls are TRBV10-3 and TRBJ1-2, with TRBD1 matching 7 bases. Per the germline V gene, CDR1 is ENHRY and CDR2 is SYGVKD. This CDR3 has 15 amino acids. The V segment lost 2 bases and the J segment 6 bases; nucleotides outside the gene matches: 9. The CDR3 coding sequence is TGTGCCATCAGTGAGCCGAAGGACAGGAGGCATGGCTACACCTTC. It codes for CAISEPKDRRHGYTF.

The CDR3 region is CASSQYSSPPQFF. The CDR3 bases are TGTGCCAGCAGCCAATACTCTAGCCCCCCACAGTTCTTC. The chain uses TRBV3-1 (or the pseudogene TRBV3-2) and TRBJ2-1; D is possibly TRBD2 (5 bases). Germline V gene data show CDR1 as LGHDT and CDR2 as YNNKEL (reference sequence). Trimming removed 2 bases from V and 13 bases from J, with 15 bases in between. The length of the CDR3 is 13 residues.

V usage is TRBV19 and J usage is TRBJ1-5, with a tentative D call TRBD1 (5 bases). Germline V gene data show CDR1 as LNHDA and CDR2 as SQIVND (reference sequence). Trimming cost V 2 bases and J 9 bases, with 8 bases left between them. This CDR3 spans 12 amino acids. CDR3: CASSIPGGPQHF. The CDR3 nucleotides are TGTGCCAGTAGTATACCGGGGGGGCCCCAGCATTTT.

V gene TRBV19 combines with J gene TRBJ2-1; 7 bases match TRBD2. After removal of 5 bases from V and 8 bases from J, the junction contained 12 bases not matched to a gene. This CDR3 comprises 15 residues. From germline, CDR1 is LNHDA and CDR2 SQIVND (reference sequence). CDR3 in amino acids: CASSRWLAEGYEQFF. CDR3 sequence (DNA): TGTGCCAGTAGTCGGTGGCTAGCGGAGGGATATGAGCAGTTCTTC. Based on the CDR3 plus reference TRBV19 and TRBJ2-1, the full variable domain is DGGITQSPKYLFRKEGQNVTLSCEQNLNHDAMYWYRQDPGQGLRLIYYSQIVNDFQKGDIAEGYSVSREKKESFPLTVTSAQKNPTAFYLCASSRWLAEGYEQFFGPGTRLTVL.

The J gene is TRBJ1-1, the V gene TRBV28, with a weak D call TRBD1 (5 bases). Per germline, CDR1 MDHEN and CDR2 SYDVKM. V shed 7 bases and J shed 2 bases, with 11 bases lying between them. The CDR3 spans 13 residues. CDR3 in amino acids: CASTPGLNTEAFF. CDR3 DNA sequence: TGTGCCAGCACCCCGGGACTAAACACTGAAGCTTTCTTT.

The rearrangement joins TRBV7-8 to TRBJ2-5; TRBD1 is a possible D gene (5 bases). The CDR3 sequence is 14 residues long. Germline V CDR1 and CDR2: SGHVS, FQNEAQ. V was shortened by 4 bases and J by 6 bases, with 15 bases between the two germline ends. The CDR3 sequence: CASSWNGADQTQYF. CDR3 bases: TGTGCCAGCAGCTGGAATGGGGCAGACCAGACCCAGTACTTC.

This clone showed up just a few times. The CDR3: CAISESGGTGYEQYF. CDR3 nucleotide sequence: TGTGCCATCAGTGAGTCGGGCGGGACAGGCTACGAGCAGTACTTC. This chain joins TRBV10-3 and TRBJ2-7, with 8 bases matching TRBD1. V was clipped by 0 bases and J by 3 bases; unmatched bases: 4. Per germline, CDR1 ENHRY and CDR2 SYGVKD. This CDR3 contains 15 residues.

V usage is TRBV27 and J usage is TRBJ2-7, with TRBD1 identical over 8 bases. CDR3 length: 14 residues. J was trimmed by 4 bases and V by 6 bases; bases with no gene match: 8. Germline V lookup: CDR1 MNHEY, CDR2 SMNVEV (reference sequence). The CDR3 coding sequence is TGTGCCAGCAGACGTGACAGGGGCGTTTACGAGCAGTACTTC. Translating it yields CASRRDRGVYEQYF.

The rearrangement uses TRBV4-2 and TRBJ2-2, with TRBD1 identical over 10 bases. The CDR3 has 17 amino acids. Germline V gene lookup returns CDR1 LGHNA and CDR2 YNFKEQ. V gave up 4 bases and J gave up 5 bases; unmatched junction bases: 10. CDR3 coding DNA: TGTGCCAGCAGCCCTTTTACGGGACAGGGGAGTACCGGGGAGCTGTTTTTT. This gives the protein CASSPFTGQGSTGELFF.

V is TRBV6-2 or TRBV6-3 and J is TRBJ2-7, with D unclear. The V gene's germline CDR1 is MNHEY and CDR2 SVGEGT. The CDR3 contains 16 residues. Trimming removed 0 bases from V and 2 bases from J, with 14 bases in between. The CDR3 DNA reads as TGTGCCAGCAGTTACTCGACAAAGTACATCACCTACGAGCAGTACTTC. It is translated as CASSYSTKYITYEQYF.

V and J are TRBV19 and TRBJ2-7; TRBD2 matches 7 bases. CDR1 and CDR2 (germline): LNHDA, SQIVND (reference sequence). V dropped 3 bases and J dropped 5; count of bases not matched to a gene: 13. CDR3 length equals 16 residues. The CDR3 DNA is TGTGCCAGTAGTATGCCCTCCGGGCGGGAGAACCACGAGCAGTACTTC. This gives the protein CASSMPSGRENHEQYF. Full variable domain (remainder filled in from reference TRBV19 and TRBJ2-7): DGGITQSPKYLFRKEGQNVTLSCEQNLNHDAMYWYRQDPGQGLRLIYYSQIVNDFQKGDIAEGYSVSREKKESFPLTVTSAQKNPTAFYLCASSMPSGRENHEQYFGPGTRLTVT.

The chain has TRBV6-5 and TRBJ2-3, with D possibly being TRBD2 (6 bases). In germline, CDR1 is MNHEY, CDR2 SVGAGI. V was cut by 7 bases and J by 3 bases, with 11 bases left in between. This CDR3 is built from 13 residues. CDR3 nucleotides: TGTGCCAGCACAAACCGGGGGACAGATACGCAGTATTTT. Amino acid sequence: CASTNRGTDTQYF.

The chain has TRBV27 and TRBJ1-5, with 8 nucleotides matching TRBD1. V lost 5 bases, J lost 6 bases, and 15 bases stayed unmatched. CDR1 and CDR2 (germline): MNHEY, SMNVEV (reference sequence). The CDR3 covers 17 residues. This chain's CDR3 is CASSPLQGAGFSQPQHF. The DNA for the CDR3 is TGTGCCAGCAGTCCTCTTCAGGGGGCCGGGTTTAGTCAGCCCCAGCATTTT.

This clone was picked up a small number of times. This chain connects TRBV30 to TRBJ2-7; a weak D match, TRBD1 (5 bases). CDR1 is GTSNPN and CDR2 is SVGIG in the germline V gene (reference sequence). Trimming stripped 3 bases from V and 2 bases from J, with 20 bases between. The CDR3 spans 16 residues. The CDR3 spells CAWRAYGFREPYEQYF. The CDR3 DNA sequence: TGTGCCTGGAGGGCTTATGGTTTCAGGGAACCCTACGAGCAGTACTTC.

The J gene is TRBJ1-1, the V gene TRBV5-4, with 9 bases lining up with TRBD1. Germline CDR1 is SGHNT and CDR2 is YYREEE (reference sequence). The CDR3 totals 14 residues. Losses at the gene ends were 1 base for V and 8 bases for J; bases not matched to a gene: 6. The CDR3 DNA sequence: TGTGCCAGCAGCTTGCGCCGGGACAGGGAAGAAGCTTTCTTT. Translation gives CASSLRRDREEAFF.

The chain carries TRBV6-5 and TRBJ1-2, with 9 nucleotides matching TRBD1. This CDR3 has 14 residues. Germline assignment: CDR1 MNHEY and CDR2 SVGAGI. V gave up 5 bases and J gave up 3 bases; unmatched junction bases: 4. The CDR3 sequence is CASSPNRGHYGYTF. The DNA for the CDR3 is TGTGCCAGCAGTCCAAACAGGGGGCACTATGGCTACACCTTC.

This sequence joins TRBV19 and TRBJ2-6; 8 bases are shared with TRBD1. With V trimmed by 5 bases and J by 2 bases, 8 bases remained unmatched. Per the germline V gene, CDR1 is LNHDA and CDR2 is SQIVND (reference sequence). This CDR3 contains 17 residues. Here the CDR3 DNA reads TGTGCCAGTAGTCCAGGGACAGGAGGAGCTGGGGCCAACGTCCTGACTTTC. Its translation: CASSPGTGGAGANVLTF.

This clone was detected only once. The V call is TRBV27, the J call TRBJ2-2; D unresolved. V lost 1 base and J 4 bases, leaving 4 bases between the germline ends. CDR1 and CDR2 (germline): MNHEY, SMNVEV (reference sequence). This CDR3 has 13 residues. Written as DNA, the CDR3 is TGTGCCAGCAGTTTATGGGCCACCGGGGAGCTGTTTTTT. Its protein is CASSLWATGELFF.

This chain uses TRBV7-9 with TRBJ1-5, with 8 bases identical to TRBD1. Germline V gene sequence: CDR1 SEHNR, CDR2 FQNEAQ (reference sequence). This CDR3 is built from 13 residues. The ends lost 5 bases at V and 10 bases at J; junction bases unmatched: 7. The CDR3 here is CASSLADRGPQHF. The DNA for the CDR3 is TGTGCCAGCAGCCTTGCCGACAGGGGTCCCCAGCATTTT. Full variable domain (missing parts from reference TRBV7-9 and TRBJ1-5): DTGVSQNPRHKITKRGQNVTFRCDPISEHNRLYWYRQTLGQGPEFLTYFQNEAQLEKSRLLSDRFSAERPKGSFSTLEIQRTEQGDSAMYLCASSLADRGPQHFGDGTRLSIL.

The V call is TRBV5-5, the J call TRBJ2-5; a weak D match, TRBD2 (6 bases). Germline CDR1 reads SGHKS; CDR2 reads YYEKEE (reference sequence). The V end was cut by 0 bases, the J end by 2 bases, with 14 bases between. The CDR3 totals 16 residues. CDR3 region: CASSLGWGERQETQYF. DNA of the CDR3: TGTGCCAGCAGCTTGGGATGGGGGGAGCGGCAAGAGACCCAGTACTTC. Together with reference TRBV5-5 and TRBJ2-5, the CDR3 gives the full variable domain: DAGVTQSPTHLIKTRGQQVTLRCSPISGHKSVSWYQQVLGQGPQFIFQYYEKEERGRGNFPDRFSARQFPNYSSELNVNALLLGDSALYLCASSLGWGERQETQYFGPGTRLLVL.

The chain employs TRBV7-3 and TRBJ2-2; maybe TRBD2 (6 bases). V was shortened by 5 bases and J by 6 bases, with 7 bases between the two germline ends. Germline lookup yields CDR1 SGHTA and CDR2 FQGTGA. The CDR3 is 12 amino acids. The CDR3 nucleotides read TGTGCCAGCAGCGCGGGGTCCGGGGAGCTGTTTTTT. This sequence encodes CASSAGSGELFF.